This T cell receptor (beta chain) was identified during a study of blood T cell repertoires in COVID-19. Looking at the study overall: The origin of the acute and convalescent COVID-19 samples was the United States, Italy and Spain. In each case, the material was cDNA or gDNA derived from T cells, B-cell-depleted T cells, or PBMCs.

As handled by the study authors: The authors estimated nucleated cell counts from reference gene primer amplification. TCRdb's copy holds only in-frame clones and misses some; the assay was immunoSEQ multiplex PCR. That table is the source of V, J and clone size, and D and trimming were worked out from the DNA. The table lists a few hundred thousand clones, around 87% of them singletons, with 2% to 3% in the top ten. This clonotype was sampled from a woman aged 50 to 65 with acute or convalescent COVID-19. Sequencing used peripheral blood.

CDR3: CASSADRGNGYTF. In DNA form, the CDR3 reads TGTGCCAGCAGTGCGGACAGGGGAAATGGCTACACCTTC. V gene TRBV28 combines with J gene TRBJ1-2; 9 bases match TRBD1. Trimming took 5 bases from V and 6 from J; bases not matched to a gene: 4. CDR1 MDHEN and CDR2 SYDVKM come from the germline V gene. The CDR3 is 13 residues long.